This T cell receptor beta chain was recorded in a study of blood T cells in healthy people across ages. A second PCR, run for about 7 to 11 cycles, used a sample-barcoded 5' primer plus a J-beta primer mix. Via MiXCR, TCRdb re-called the 5' RACE reads, giving one row per CDR3 protein. The repertoire holds 1.5 million to 1.8 million distinct CDR3 sequences, approximately 42% seen once, with over 3.5% in the top ten. This CDR3 has 14 amino acids. CDR1 is MNHEY, CDR2 SVGAGI, per germline. Sequenced sample: blood. The clonotype comes from a woman aged 18 to 35 in good health. This chain connects TRBV6-5 to TRBJ2-7, with D maybe TRBD1 (5 bases). With the DNA end fitting TRBJ2-4 better, the J assignment may be wrong. The CDR3, as DNA: TGTGCCAGCAGACCCTCAGGGAAACTAAACATTCAGTACTTC. It codes for CASRPSGKLNIQYF.